Each of the 9 T cell receptor beta chains below was sequenced from the same sample in a study of early T cells in non-severe SARS-CoV-2 infection. TCRdb re-called the 5' RACE reads with MiXCR, one entry per CDR3 protein. Among about 80,000 distinct CDR3 sequences listed, 5% were seen once. Here the sequenced sample was whole blood, taken at baseline. All receptors come from an adult who was a healthcare worker with PCR-confirmed SARS-CoV-2 infection or an uninfected control (not recorded which).

This clonotype was detected ten times or more. The gene calls are TRBV2 and TRBJ2-1; 10 positions agree with TRBD2. There are 16 residues in the CDR3. Per the germline V gene, CDR1 is SNHLY and CDR2 is FYNNEI. The V segment lost 0 bases and the J segment 6 bases; nucleotides outside the gene matches: 5. The CDR3 sequence: CASSEATSGPINEQFF. For the CDR3, the DNA is TGTGCCAGCAGTGAAGCGACTAGCGGGCCGATCAATGAGCAGTTCTTC.

The chain combines TRBV4-2 with TRBJ2-7, with 10 bases aligning to TRBD2. Germline V gene data show CDR1 as LGHNA and CDR2 as YNFKEQ. J lost 3 bases, V lost 3 bases, and 8 bases had no gene match. This CDR3 is built from 16 residues. This CDR3 is CASSQVLAGSFYEQYF. Here the CDR3 DNA reads TGTGCCAGCAGCCAGGTACTAGCGGGGTCCTTCTACGAGCAGTACTTC.

In this sample, this clonotype turned up a few times. The chain combines TRBV6-6 with TRBJ2-7, with 9 bases aligning to TRBD2. Losses at the gene ends were 7 bases for V and 3 bases for J; bases not matched to a gene: 7. Germline V gene lookup returns CDR1 MNHNY and CDR2 SVGAGI (reference sequence). This CDR3 spans 14 amino acids. CDR3 in DNA: TGTGCCAGCACTCCCGGGACTAGCTTCTACGAGCAGTACTTC. Protein sequence: CASTPGTSFYEQYF.

The chain is built from TRBV27 and TRBJ2-3; D is possibly TRBD1 or TRBD2 (6 bases each). This CDR3 contains 13 residues. Germline loops: CDR1 MNHEY, CDR2 SMNVEV (reference sequence). With 6 bases removed from V and 7 bases from J, the gap between germline ends came to 14 bases. The CDR3 reads CASSLGGTYTQYF. In nucleotides, the CDR3 is TGTGCCAGCAGCTTAGGGGGGACATATACGCAGTATTTT.

This clonotype was seen at least ten times. The chain uses TRBV7-9 and TRBJ2-7; D may be TRBD2 (5 bases). V lost 5 bases to trimming and J lost 6 bases, with 14 bases between them. The germline V gene encodes CDR1 SEHNR and CDR2 FQNEAQ (reference sequence). CDR3 size: 13 residues. The DNA for the CDR3 is TGTGCCAGCAGCGGACTGCCTGGGTCCGAGCAGTACTTC. Translating it yields CASSGLPGSEQYF.

This clonotype was seen at least ten times. The CDR3 here is CASSLREKLFF. Written as DNA, the CDR3 is TGTGCCAGCAGTTTACGGGAAAAACTGTTTTTT. V and J are TRBV12-3 or TRBV12-4 and TRBJ1-4; D not certain. Trimming left V 2 bases short and J 8 bases short, with 3 bases between. The CDR3 extends over 11 amino acids.

This clonotype was recorded at least ten times. V and J are TRBV12-3 or TRBV12-4 and TRBJ1-1, with D possibly TRBD1 on 5 matching bases. CDR3 size: 13 residues. V was pared by 6 bases and J by 5 bases, with 13 bases between. As DNA, the CDR3 is TGTGCCAGCAGGGGGCAATTAGGAACTGAAGCTTTCTTT. This gives the protein CASRGQLGTEAFF.

The chain employs TRBV28 and TRBJ2-1; 9 nucleotides agree with TRBD2. This CDR3 has 17 residues. V trimming: 4 bases; J trimming: 3 bases; junction bases outside the gene matches: 10. The germline CDR1 and CDR2 sequences are MDHEN and SYDVKM. The CDR3: CASSSAWTSENYNEQFF. The CDR3 bases are TGTGCCAGCAGTTCCGCCTGGACTAGCGAAAACTACAATGAGCAGTTCTTC.

This clonotype was counted ten times or more. The rearrangement joins TRBV14 to TRBJ1-6, with D uncertain. CDR1 and CDR2 (germline): SGHDN, FVKESK. There are 15 residues in the CDR3. The germline V and J ends were trimmed by 2 bases and 0 bases, with 5 bases remaining between them. The CDR3 here is CASSQWDSYNSPLHF. CDR3 DNA sequence: TGTGCCAGCAGCCAATGGGACTCCTATAATTCACCCCTCCACTTT.